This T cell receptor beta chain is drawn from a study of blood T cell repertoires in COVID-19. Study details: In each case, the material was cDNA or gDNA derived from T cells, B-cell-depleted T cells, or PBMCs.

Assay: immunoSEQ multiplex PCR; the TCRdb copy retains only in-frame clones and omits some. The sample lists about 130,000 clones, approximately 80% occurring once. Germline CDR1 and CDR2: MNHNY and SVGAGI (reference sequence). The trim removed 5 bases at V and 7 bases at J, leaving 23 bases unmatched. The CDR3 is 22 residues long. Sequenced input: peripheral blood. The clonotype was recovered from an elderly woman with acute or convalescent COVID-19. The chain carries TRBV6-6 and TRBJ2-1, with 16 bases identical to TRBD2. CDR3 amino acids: CASSRPSFGTSGGALIKNEQFF. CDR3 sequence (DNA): TGTGCCAGCAGTCGGCCATCGTTCGGGACTAGCGGGGGGGCCTTGATTAAGAATGAGCAGTTCTTC.